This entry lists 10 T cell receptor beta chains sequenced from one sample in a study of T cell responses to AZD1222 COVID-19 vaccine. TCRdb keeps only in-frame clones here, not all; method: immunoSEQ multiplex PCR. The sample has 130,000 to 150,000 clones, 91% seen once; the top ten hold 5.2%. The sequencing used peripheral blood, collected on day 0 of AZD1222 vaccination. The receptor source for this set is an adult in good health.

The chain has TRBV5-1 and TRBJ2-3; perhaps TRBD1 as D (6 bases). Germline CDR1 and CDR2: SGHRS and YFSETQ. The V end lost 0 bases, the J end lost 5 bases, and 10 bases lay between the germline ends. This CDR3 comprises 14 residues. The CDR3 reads CASSLVQGRDTQYF. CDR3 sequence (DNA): TGCGCCAGCAGCTTGGTACAGGGTAGAGATACGCAGTATTTT.

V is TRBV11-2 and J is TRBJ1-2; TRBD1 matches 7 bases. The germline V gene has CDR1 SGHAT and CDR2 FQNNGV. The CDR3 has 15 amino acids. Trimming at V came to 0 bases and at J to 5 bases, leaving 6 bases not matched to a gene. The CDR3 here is CASSLEKQGRYGYTF. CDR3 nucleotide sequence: TGTGCCAGCAGCTTAGAGAAACAGGGGAGATATGGCTACACCTTC.

The CDR3: CASSFDRALGNTIYF. CDR3 sequence (DNA): TGTGCCAGCAGCTTTGACAGGGCCCTTGGAAACACCATATATTTT. This chain links TRBV7-2 with TRBJ1-3, with 7 bases aligning to TRBD1. The CDR3 covers 15 residues. Per the germline V gene, CDR1 is SGHTA and CDR2 is FQGNSA. After removal of 3 bases from V and 3 bases from J, the junction contained 5 bases not matched to a gene.

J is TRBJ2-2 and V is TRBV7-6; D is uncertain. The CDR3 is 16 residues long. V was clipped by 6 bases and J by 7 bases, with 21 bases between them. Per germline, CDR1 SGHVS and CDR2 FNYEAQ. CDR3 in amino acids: CASSIERASIFGELFF. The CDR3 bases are TGTGCCAGCAGTATAGAACGGGCCTCGATATTCGGGGAGCTGTTTTTT.

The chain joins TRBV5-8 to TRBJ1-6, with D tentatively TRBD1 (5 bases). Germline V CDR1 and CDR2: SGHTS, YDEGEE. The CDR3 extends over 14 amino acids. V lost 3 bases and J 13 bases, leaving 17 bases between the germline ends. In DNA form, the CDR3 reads TGTGCCAGCAGCTCGCGGACAAGGGCCCCCCCCCTCCACTTT. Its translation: CASSSRTRAPPLHF.

This CDR3 reads CASRDLNQPQHF. The CDR3 bases are TGTGCCAGTAGGGACCTCAATCAGCCCCAGCATTTT. V is TRBV19 and J is TRBJ1-5; D uncertain. The germline CDR1 and CDR2 sequences are LNHDA and SQIVND (reference sequence). The CDR3 has 12 amino acids. V lost 6 bases to trimming and J lost 3 bases, with 6 bases between them.

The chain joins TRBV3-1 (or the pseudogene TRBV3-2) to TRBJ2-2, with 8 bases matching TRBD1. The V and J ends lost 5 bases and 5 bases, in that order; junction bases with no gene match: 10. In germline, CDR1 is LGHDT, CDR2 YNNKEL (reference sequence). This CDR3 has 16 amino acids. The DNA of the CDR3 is TGTGCCAGCAGCTCCCGGGTGGACAGGGAAACCGGGGAGCTGTTTTTT. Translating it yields CASSSRVDRETGELFF.

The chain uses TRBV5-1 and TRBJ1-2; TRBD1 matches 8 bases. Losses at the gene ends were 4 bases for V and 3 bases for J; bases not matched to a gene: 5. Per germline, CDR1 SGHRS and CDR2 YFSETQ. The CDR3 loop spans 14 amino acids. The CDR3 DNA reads TGCGCCAGCAGCGCGTCGACAGGGGACTATGGCTACACCTTC. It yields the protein CASSASTGDYGYTF.

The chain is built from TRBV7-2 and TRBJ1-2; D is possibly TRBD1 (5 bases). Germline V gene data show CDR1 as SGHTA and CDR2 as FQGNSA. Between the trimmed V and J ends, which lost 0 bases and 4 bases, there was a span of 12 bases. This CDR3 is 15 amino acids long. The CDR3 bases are TGTGCCAGCAGCTTAGCGCCCAGGGCAGGCTATGGCTACACCTTC. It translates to CASSLAPRAGYGYTF.

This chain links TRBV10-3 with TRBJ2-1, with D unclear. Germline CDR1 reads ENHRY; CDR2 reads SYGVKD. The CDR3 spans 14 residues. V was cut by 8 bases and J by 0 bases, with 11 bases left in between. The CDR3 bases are TGTGCCATCGTTCGCGACGACTCCTACAATGAGCAGTTCTTC. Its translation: CAIVRDDSYNEQFF.